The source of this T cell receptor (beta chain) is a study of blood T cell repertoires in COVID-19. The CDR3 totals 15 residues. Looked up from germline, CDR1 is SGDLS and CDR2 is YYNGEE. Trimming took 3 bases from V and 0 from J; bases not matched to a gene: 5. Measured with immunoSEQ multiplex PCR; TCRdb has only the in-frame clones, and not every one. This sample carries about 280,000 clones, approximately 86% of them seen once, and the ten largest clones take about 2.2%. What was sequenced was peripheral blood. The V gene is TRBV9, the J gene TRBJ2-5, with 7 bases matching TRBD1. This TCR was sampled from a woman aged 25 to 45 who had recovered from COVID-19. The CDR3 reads CASSETGTDQETQYF. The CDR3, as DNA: TGTGCCAGCAGCGAAACCGGGACAGACCAAGAGACCCAGTACTTC.